Each of the 18 T cell receptor beta chains below was sequenced from the same sample in a study of T-cell memory formation after mild COVID-19. Each CDR3 protein is one row after TCRdb ran MiXCR on the 5' RACE reads. The top ten hold approximately 15% of the sample, which has approximately 350,000 distinct CDR3 sequences, around 28% seen once. Sequences were obtained from PBMCs or a T cell subset sorted from them (not recorded which). These TCRs come from an adult woman who had mild COVID-19 (a few samples of this study predate the infection). Cell type and time point are not known.

The chain employs TRBV27 and TRBJ2-5; no reliable D call. V gave up 6 bases and J gave up 9 bases, with 11 bases separating them. The CDR3 consists of 11 residues. Germline CDR1 is MNHEY and CDR2 is SMNVEV (reference sequence). CDR3 sequence: CASSPGRAQYF. In DNA, the CDR3 is TGTGCCAGCAGCCCTGGAAGAGCCCAGTACTTC.

With regard to this clonotype: Germline is not matched at one junction end, which may reflect a read error. The chain combines TRBV7-7 with TRBJ2-1; D might be TRBD1 or TRBD2, each matching 5 bases. CDR3 length: 12 residues. Germline V lookup: CDR1 SSHAT, CDR2 FNYEAQ (reference sequence). The CDR3 DNA reads TGTGCTAGCAGTTGGGACGGACGCGAGCAGTTCTTC. Its translation is CASSWDGREQFF.

This clonotype was observed a few times. The gene calls are TRBV24-1 and TRBJ2-1; 10 nucleotides align to TRBD2. CDR3 length: 15 residues. From germline, CDR1 is KGHDR and CDR2 SFDVKD. J lost 5 bases, V lost 6 bases, and 6 bases had no gene match. The CDR3 protein is CATSQAGGWNNEQFF. The CDR3 region has the DNA TGTGCCACCAGTCAAGCGGGGGGGTGGAACAATGAGCAGTTCTTC.

The chain employs TRBV24-1 and TRBJ2-2; 9 bases agree with TRBD1. With V trimmed by 4 bases and J by 5 bases, 7 bases remained unmatched. This CDR3 has 16 amino acids. Germline V CDR1 and CDR2: KGHDR, SFDVKD. The CDR3 here is CATSDPGTGLTGELFF. CDR3 in DNA: TGTGCCACCAGTGACCCCGGGACAGGGTTGACCGGGGAGCTGTTTTTT.

The chain is built from TRBV20-1 and TRBJ2-3, with a tentative D call TRBD2 (7 bases). The CDR3 has 15 amino acids. The V gene lost 0 bases and the J gene lost 0 bases, with 10 bases spanning the gap. CDR1 and CDR2 (germline): DFQATT, SNEGSKA (reference sequence). CDR3 loop: CSARDSGGSTDTQYF. DNA for the CDR3: TGCAGTGCTAGAGATTCGGGGGGCAGCACAGATACGCAGTATTTT.

The chain employs TRBV3-1 and TRBJ1-4; D is undetermined. The germline V and J ends were trimmed by 6 bases and 4 bases, with 15 bases remaining between them. This CDR3 is built from 15 residues. CDR1 is LGHDT and CDR2 is YNNKEL in the germline V gene (reference sequence). The CDR3 sequence is CASRGRKGYNEKLFF. CDR3 in DNA: TGTGCCAGCAGGGGCAGGAAAGGATATAATGAAAAACTGTTTTTT.

This chain uses TRBV7-8 with TRBJ2-7; a possible D gene is TRBD2 (5 bases). CDR1 is SGHVS and CDR2 is FQNEAQ in the germline V gene. V gave up 1 base and J gave up 4 bases, with 14 bases separating them. The CDR3 is 15 amino acids. CDR3 sequence (DNA): TGTGCCAGCAGCTTAGGACTATACATTCGATACGAGCAGTACTTC. It specifies CASSLGLYIRYEQYF.

Notes on this clonotype: At one end, the junction sequence differs from germline, possibly due to a read error. The rearrangement joins TRBV3-1 to TRBJ1-1; no clear D. Germline assignment: CDR1 LGHDT and CDR2 YNNKEL (reference sequence). There are 13 residues in the CDR3. The CDR3 spells CASSQVEGSEALF. CDR3 DNA: TGTGCCAGCAGCCAAGTCGAGGGCAGTGAAGCTTTATTT.

This sequence joins TRBV9 and TRBJ2-3, with 7 bases lining up with TRBD2. V dropped 0 bases and J dropped 3; count of bases not matched to a gene: 13. Germline-derived CDR1 and CDR2 are SGDLS and YYNGEE. The CDR3 consists of 18 residues. The CDR3 DNA sequence: TGTGCCAGCAGCGTAGATGGCCGGTGGGCGGGGGAGACAGATACGCAGTATTTT. Its translation: CASSVDGRWAGETDTQYF.

This clonotype was picked up many times. V is TRBV6-2 or TRBV6-3 and J is TRBJ2-1, with D tentatively TRBD2 (5 bases). Germline V gene data show CDR1 as MNHEY and CDR2 as SVGEGT. The CDR3 sequence is 12 residues long. V shed 10 bases and J shed 7 bases, with 14 bases lying between them. The CDR3 loop is CATAIRGNEQFF. CDR3 coding DNA: TGTGCCACCGCAATCCGGGGAAATGAGCAGTTCTTC.

This clonotype was observed a handful of times. The V call is TRBV12-3 or TRBV12-4, the J call TRBJ2-5; 10 nucleotides align to TRBD1. This CDR3 is built from 17 residues. V was pared by 6 bases and J by 5 bases, with 15 bases of the junction left unmatched. CDR3: CASRISRDRGPSETQYF. Written as DNA, the CDR3 is TGTGCCAGCAGAATTAGCCGGGACAGGGGCCCTAGTGAGACCCAGTACTTC.

This clonotype was counted only a few times. The chain carries TRBV7-9 and TRBJ2-3, with 8 positions matching TRBD2. Germline V lookup: CDR1 SEHNR, CDR2 FQNEAQ (reference sequence). V lost 1 base, J lost 4 bases, and 4 bases stayed unmatched. The CDR3 is made up of 15 amino acids. CDR3 amino acids: CASSLGGLVADTQYF. The DNA for the CDR3 is TGTGCCAGCAGCTTAGGGGGACTAGTGGCAGATACGCAGTATTTT.

This clonotype was detected only a few times. The chain uses TRBV9 and TRBJ2-2, with 8 bases fitting TRBD1. Per germline, CDR1 SGDLS and CDR2 YYNGEE. The junction had 8 bases not matched to a gene; V was cut back by 0 bases and J by 4 bases. The CDR3 loop spans 17 amino acids. The CDR3 DNA is TGTGCCAGCAGCGTAGGGACAGGGTCCAGCGCCACCGGGGAGCTGTTTTTT. Encoded protein: CASSVGTGSSATGELFF. The full variable domain, with the rest looked up from reference TRBV9 and TRBJ2-2, is DSGVTQTPKHLITATGQRVTLRCSPRSGDLSVYWYQQSLDQGLQFLIQYYNGEERAKGNILERFSAQQFPDLHSELNLSSLELGDSALYFCASSVGTGSSATGELFFGEGSRLTVL.

V and J are TRBV15 and TRBJ1-2; 9 bases match TRBD1. With V trimmed by 2 bases and J by 3 bases, 7 bases remained unmatched. The CDR3 is 16 amino acids. The germline V gene encodes CDR1 LNHNV and CDR2 YYDKDF (reference sequence). Here the CDR3 DNA reads TGTGCCACCAGCAGATTCGACAGGGGGGTTGACTATGGCTACACCTTC. Protein: CATSRFDRGVDYGYTF.

This chain joins TRBV28 and TRBJ2-7; the D gene is possibly TRBD1 (6 bases). This CDR3 has 13 residues. The germline gives CDR1 MDHEN, CDR2 SYDVKM. Deletions cut 6 bases from V and 4 bases from J, with 13 bases between. The CDR3 sequence: CASSETGRYEQYF. CDR3 sequence (DNA): TGTGCCAGCAGCGAAACAGGGAGATACGAGCAGTACTTC. Full variable domain (missing parts from reference TRBV28 and TRBJ2-7): DVKVTQSSRYLVKRTGEKVFLECVQDMDHENMFWYRQDPGLGLRLIYFSYDVKMKEKGDIPEGYSVSREKKERFSLILESASTNQTSMYLCASSETGRYEQYFGPGTRLTVT.

The chain couples TRBV11-3 to TRBJ2-3; 10 positions match TRBD2. Trimming cost V 5 bases and J 4 bases; bases outside gene matches: 9. Germline CDR1 and CDR2: SGHNT and YENEEA. This CDR3 has 16 amino acids. The CDR3 protein is CASSQTSGVIADTQYF. CDR3 sequence (DNA): TGTGCCAGCAGCCAAACTAGCGGGGTTATTGCAGATACGCAGTATTTT.

A few counts support this clonotype. The CDR3 DNA reads TGTGCCAGCAGCTTAGGGGGGGGGTATAATGAAAAACTGTTTTTT. Protein product: CASSLGGGYNEKLFF. This chain links TRBV7-2 with TRBJ1-4, with D possibly TRBD1 on 5 matching bases. The germline CDR1 and CDR2 sequences are SGHTA and FQGNSA. The CDR3 spans 15 residues. The V gene lost 1 base and the J gene lost 4 bases, with 10 bases spanning the gap.

This chain joins TRBV9 and TRBJ2-1; 7 nucleotides match TRBD2. Losses at the gene ends were 0 bases for V and 10 bases for J; bases not matched to a gene: 16. Germline CDR1 and CDR2: SGDLS and YYNGEE. This CDR3 has 17 amino acids. CDR3 nucleotides: TGTGCCAGCAGCGTAGAAGGGCGGGAGTGGGCTTGGGGGGAGCAGTTCTTC. Translation: CASSVEGREWAWGEQFF.